Shown below are 5 T cell receptor beta chains from a single sample sequenced in a study of OX40 agonist ivuxolimab in advanced cancers. The repertoire was sequenced with immunoSEQ multiplex PCR; TCRdb's copy has only in-frame clones and lacks some. The table records about 83,000 clones, roughly 88% of them present only once. Sequencing used CD4+ or CD8+ T cells sorted from blood, obtained in a trial of the OX40 agonist ivuxolimab. The receptors derive from an adult with an advanced solid tumor such as melanoma, head and neck, liver or kidney cancer.

The J gene is TRBJ2-7, the V gene TRBV18, with D possibly being TRBD1 (5 bases). The germline V gene has CDR1 KGHSH and CDR2 LQKENI. The CDR3 consists of 17 residues. V dropped 4 bases and J dropped 0 bases, with 19 bases sitting between them. This CDR3 reads CASSRQGDSSVSYEQYF. DNA of the CDR3: TGTGCCAGCTCACGGCAAGGTGACAGCTCAGTCTCCTACGAGCAGTACTTC. The whole variable domain, remainder taken from reference TRBV18 and TRBJ2-7, is NAGVMQNPRHLVRRRGQEARLRCSPMKGHSHVYWYRQLPEEGLKFMVYLQKENIIDESGMPKERFSAEFPKEGPSILRIQQVVRGDSAAYFCASSRQGDSSVSYEQYFGPGTRLTVT.

Notes on this clone: The junction departs from germline at one end; a sequencing error may be responsible. The genes are TRBV5-6 and TRBJ2-5, with D perhaps matching TRBD1 (6 bases). Germline V lookup: CDR1 SGHDT, CDR2 YYEEEE. The CDR3 totals 10 residues. The CDR3 coding sequence is TGTGCCAGCAGCCCGGGACATAGGAACTTC. Its protein product is CASSPGHRNF.

The rearrangement joins TRBV7-2 to TRBJ1-1; TRBD1 agrees at 8 bases. Per the germline V gene, CDR1 is SGHTA and CDR2 is FQGNSA. J lost 5 bases, V lost 1 base, and 6 bases had no gene match. The CDR3 length is 15 residues. CDR3 DNA sequence: TGTGCCAGCAGCTTAGGGGGCAGGGGGCAAACTGAAGCTTTCTTT. This encodes CASSLGGRGQTEAFF.

This clone was recorded at least ten times. The chain carries TRBV9 and TRBJ1-1, with 7 bases lining up with TRBD1. V was pared by 0 bases and J by 0 bases, with 2 bases of the junction left unmatched. Germline V gene sequence: CDR1 SGDLS, CDR2 YYNGEE. The CDR3 is 15 residues long. The CDR3 sequence is CASSVVDRVNTEAFF. The CDR3 nucleotides read TGTGCCAGCAGCGTAGTCGACAGGGTGAACACTGAAGCTTTCTTT.

V and J are TRBV5-4 and TRBJ1-2; TRBD1 matches at 8 bases. Trimming took 4 bases from V and 0 from J; bases not matched to a gene: 5. Germline V lookup: CDR1 SGHNT, CDR2 YYREEE (reference sequence). The CDR3 totals 15 residues. The CDR3 loop is CASSRGQGANYGYTF. The CDR3, as DNA: TGTGCCAGCAGCCGCGGACAGGGAGCTAACTATGGCTACACCTTC. Full variable domain (missing parts from reference TRBV5-4 and TRBJ1-2): ETGVTQSPTHLIKTRGQQVTLRCSSQSGHNTVSWYQQALGQGPQFIFQYYREEENGRGNFPPRFSGLQFPNYSSELNVNALELDDSALYLCASSRGQGANYGYTFGSGTRLTVV.